This note documents a single T cell receptor (beta chain) sequence. The sequenced template was cDNA made from the entire isolated RNA. TCRdb's table, derived via immunoSEQ multiplex PCR, lists solely in-frame clones and lacks some. The sample contains 70,000 to 95,000 clones, around a third of which appear only once. This entry is derived from a study of beta chain features in type 1 diabetes. This sequence was found in a woman younger than 30 in good health. Material: stem cell memory CD4+ T cells from blood.

CDR3 amino acids: CASSPLGGLEQYF. The DNA for the CDR3 is TGTGCCAGCTCACCACTAGGGGGTCTCGAGCAGTACTTC. This chain connects TRBV18 to TRBJ2-7; maybe TRBD1 (6 bases). Germline V gene lookup returns CDR1 KGHSH and CDR2 LQKENI. This CDR3 has 13 residues. V lost 1 base to trimming and J lost 6 bases, with 10 bases between them.